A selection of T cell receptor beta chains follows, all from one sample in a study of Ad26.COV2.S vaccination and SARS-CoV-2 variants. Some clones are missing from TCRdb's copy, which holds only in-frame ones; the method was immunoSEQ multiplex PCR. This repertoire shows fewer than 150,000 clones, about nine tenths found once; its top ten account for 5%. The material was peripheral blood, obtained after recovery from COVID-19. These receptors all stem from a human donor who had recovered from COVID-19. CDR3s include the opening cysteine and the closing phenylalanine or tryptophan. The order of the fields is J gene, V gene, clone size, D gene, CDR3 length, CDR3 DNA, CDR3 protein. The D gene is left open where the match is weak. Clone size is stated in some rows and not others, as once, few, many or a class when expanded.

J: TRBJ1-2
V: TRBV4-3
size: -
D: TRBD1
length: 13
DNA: TGCGCCAGCAGCCTTCGACAGGGCGATGGCTACACCTTC
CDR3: CASSLRQGDGYTF

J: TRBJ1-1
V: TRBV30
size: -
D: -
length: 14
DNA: TGTGCCTGGAGTTGGGGGGGCGTGGGGACTGAAGCTTTCTTT
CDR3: CAWSWGGVGTEAFF

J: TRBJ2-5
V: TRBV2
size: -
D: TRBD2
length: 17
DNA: TGTGCCAGCAGTCCCCGACTAGCGGTTAGTCTCCAAGAGACCCAGTACTTC
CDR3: CASSPRLAVSLQETQYF

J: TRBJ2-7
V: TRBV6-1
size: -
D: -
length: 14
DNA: TGTGCCAGCAGTGAAGGCCCAACGCCCTACGAGCAGTACTTC
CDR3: CASSEGPTPYEQYF

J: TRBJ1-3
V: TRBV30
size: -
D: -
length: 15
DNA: TGTGCCTGGAGTGTTAGGGGCTTGACTGGAAACACCATATATTTT
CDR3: CAWSVRGLTGNTIYF

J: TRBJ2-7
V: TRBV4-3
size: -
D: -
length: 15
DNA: TGCGCCAGCAGCCAAGATAGGCTAGCCTCCTACGAGCAGTACTTC
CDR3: CASSQDRLASYEQYF

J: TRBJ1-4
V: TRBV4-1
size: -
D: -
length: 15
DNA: TGCGCCAGCAGCCAAGTAGGCAGTAATAATGAAAAACTGTTTTTT
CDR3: CASSQVGSNNEKLFF

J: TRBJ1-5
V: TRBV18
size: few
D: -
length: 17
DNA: TGTGCCAGCTCACGTGCCCTTCAGGGTGCAAGCAATCAGCCCCAGCATTTT
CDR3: CASSRALQGASNQPQHF

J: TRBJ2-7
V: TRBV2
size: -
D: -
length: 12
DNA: TGTGCCAGCAGAGCTCCTAACAGACTCCAGTACTTC
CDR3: CASRAPNRLQYF

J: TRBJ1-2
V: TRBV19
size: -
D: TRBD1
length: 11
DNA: TGTGCCATTATGACAGGGGTTGGCTACACCTTC
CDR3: CAIMTGVGYTF

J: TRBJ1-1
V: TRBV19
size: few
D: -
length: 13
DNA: TGTGCCAGTAGTACAGGAAGGAACACTGAAGCTTTCTTT
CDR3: CASSTGRNTEAFF

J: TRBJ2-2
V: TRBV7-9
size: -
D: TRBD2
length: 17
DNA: TGTGCCAGCAGCCCTTCCCACCTAGCGGGGGGGCCCGGGGAGCTGTTTTTT
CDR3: CASSPSHLAGGPGELFF

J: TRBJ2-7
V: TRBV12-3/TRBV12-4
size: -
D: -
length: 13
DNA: TGTGCCAGCAGTGGCAAAGGGTTGCCCGAGCAGTACTTC
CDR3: CASSGKGLPEQYF

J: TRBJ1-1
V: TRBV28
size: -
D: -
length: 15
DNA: TGTGCCAGCTCGTCAGGAGGGGCCGTGGACACTGAAGCTTTCTTT
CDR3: CASSSGGAVDTEAFF

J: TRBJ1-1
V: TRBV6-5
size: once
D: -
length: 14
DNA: TGTGCCAGCACCTCCGCCCCTGCTGGGAGTGAAGCTTTCTTT
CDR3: CASTSAPAGSEAFF

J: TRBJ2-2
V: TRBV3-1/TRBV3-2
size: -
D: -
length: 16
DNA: TGTGCCAGCAGCCAAGATGTGCAAGTCCCGACCGGGGAGCTGTTTTTT
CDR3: CASSQDVQVPTGELFF

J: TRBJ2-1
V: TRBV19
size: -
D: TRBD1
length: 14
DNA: TGTGCCAGTAGTAAGACAGGGGCCTACAATGAGCAGTTCTTC
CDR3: CASSKTGAYNEQFF

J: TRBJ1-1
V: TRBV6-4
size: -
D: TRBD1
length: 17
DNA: TGTGCCAGCAGGGGGACAGGGGGCATAGTCATGAACACTGAAGCTTTCTTT
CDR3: CASRGTGGIVMNTEAFF

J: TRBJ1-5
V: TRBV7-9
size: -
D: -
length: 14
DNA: TGTGCCAGCAGCCCCGGAACTACGGTCCAGCCCCAGCATTTT
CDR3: CASSPGTTVQPQHF

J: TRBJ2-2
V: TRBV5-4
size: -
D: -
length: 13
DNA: TGTGCCAGCGGCCTAGGGGGTACCGGGGAGCTGTTTTTT
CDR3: CASGLGGTGELFF

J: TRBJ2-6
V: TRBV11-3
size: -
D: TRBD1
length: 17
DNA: TGTGCCAGCAGCCCAGGACAGGGGGACTCTGGGGCCAACGTCCTGACTTTC
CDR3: CASSPGQGDSGANVLTF

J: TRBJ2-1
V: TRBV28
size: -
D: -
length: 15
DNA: TGTGCCAGCAGTTTAATTTCGAGCTCCTACAATGAGCAGTTCTTC
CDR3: CASSLISSSYNEQFF